A single sample is the source of the 20 T cell receptor beta chains below, sequenced in a study of shared clonotypes between healthy human individuals. Clones were read by immunoSEQ multiplex PCR, and TCRdb kept only the in-frame ones, dropping some. The sample lists about 500,000 clones; more than 70% were seen once. Sequenced input: PBMCs. The receptors were sampled from a woman aged 40 to 50 in good health. Some clones in this sample may be carry-over from other donors' samples.

The chain joins TRBV10-3 to TRBJ1-2, with TRBD1 identical over 11 bases. This CDR3 comprises 13 residues. Trimming cost V 8 bases and J 7 bases; bases outside gene matches: 6. CDR1 ENHRY and CDR2 SYGVKD come from the germline V gene. The DNA for the CDR3 is TGTGCCATCCGGGGACAGGGGGAGAGTGGCTACACCTTC. This codes for CAIRGQGESGYTF.

CDR3 region: CASKRGPGPPIQYF. The CDR3 bases are TGTGCCAGCAAGAGGGGACCGGGGCCTCCCATTCAGTACTTC. The J gene is TRBJ2-4, the V gene TRBV5-6, with D possibly called TRBD1 or TRBD2 (5 bases each). Germline V gene sequence: CDR1 SGHDT, CDR2 YYEEEE. This CDR3 has 14 residues. V was clipped by 6 bases and J by 9 bases, with 19 bases between them.

On this clone itself: Given a far larger clone just one base away, this is likely a sequencing read error. The chain employs TRBV6-5 and TRBJ2-3; unclear D gene. Germline values: CDR1 MNHEY, CDR2 SVGAGI. V lost 5 bases to trimming and J lost 2 bases, with 2 bases between them. This CDR3 has 11 residues. The CDR3 DNA is TGTGCCAGCAGTCACACAGATACGCAGTATTTT. As protein: CASSHTDTQYF.

This clone was seen once. In the same sample, other DNA sequences code for this CDR3. This chain connects TRBV19 to TRBJ2-3, with 11 bases matching TRBD1. Trimming at V came to 5 bases and at J to 2 bases, leaving 3 bases not matched to a gene. In germline, CDR1 is LNHDA, CDR2 SQIVND (reference sequence). This CDR3 spans 15 amino acids. Here the CDR3 DNA reads TGTGCCAGTAGTTCGGGACAGGGGGACACAGATACGCAGTATTTT. It translates to CASSSGQGDTDTQYF.

V is TRBV7-3 and J is TRBJ2-1; D is ambiguous. The CDR3 is made up of 13 amino acids. The germline V and J ends were trimmed by 2 bases and 12 bases, with 14 bases remaining between them. The germline CDR1 and CDR2 sequences are SGHTA and FQGTGA. The CDR3 DNA sequence: TGTGCCAGCAGCTTAGATGGGATAAGCCGGCAGTTCTTC. Its protein is CASSLDGISRQFF.

A single count supports this clone. The chain is built from TRBV4-3 and TRBJ2-2; TRBD2 aligns across 11 bases. Germline CDR1 is LGHNA and CDR2 is YSLEER. The junction had 1 base not matched to a gene; V was cut back by 0 bases and J by 4 bases. CDR3 size: 16 residues. The CDR3 DNA follows: TGCGCCAGCAGCCAAGAACTAGCGGGAGTCACCGGGGAGCTGTTTTTT. It codes for CASSQELAGVTGELFF.

This clone was seen a few times. The chain has TRBV7-3 and TRBJ2-3, with 7 bases identical to TRBD2. V was clipped by 7 bases and J by 2 bases; unmatched bases: 18. The CDR3 is made up of 18 amino acids. Germline V gene data show CDR1 as SGHTA and CDR2 as FQGTGA. The CDR3 here is CASTRTDSLAGLTDTQYF. For the CDR3, the DNA is TGTGCCAGCACCCGAACCGATAGTTTAGCGGGCCTCACAGATACGCAGTATTTT.

The chain carries TRBV18 and TRBJ2-5; the D gene is possibly TRBD2 (5 bases). V shed 2 bases and J shed 2 bases, with 12 bases lying between them. The CDR3 spans 15 residues. From germline, CDR1 is KGHSH and CDR2 LQKENI. The CDR3 region has the DNA TGTGCCAGCTCACCAACGATAGCGACACAAGAGACCCAGTACTTC. Residues: CASSPTIATQETQYF.

This chain joins TRBV6-5 and TRBJ2-7, with a weak D call TRBD1 (7 bases). Germline CDR1 and CDR2: MNHEY and SVGAGI. V was shortened by 7 bases and J by 4 bases, with 17 bases between the two germline ends. This CDR3 spans 14 amino acids. CDR3 in DNA: TGTGCCAGCAAGAGACAGGGACTTGGTTACGAGCAGTACTTC. Amino acids: CASKRQGLGYEQYF.

CDR3 sequence: CASRRGGGPQETQYF. The CDR3 DNA reads as TGTGCCAGCAGGCGGGGGGGAGGGCCCCAAGAGACCCAGTACTTC. The gene calls are TRBV11-2 and TRBJ2-5, with 9 bases fitting TRBD2. Germline assignment: CDR1 SGHAT and CDR2 FQNNGV. The CDR3 runs 15 residues. The V gene end was trimmed by 6 bases and the J gene end by 1 base; junction bases not matched to a gene: 6. The full variable domain, its missing parts supplied by reference TRBV11-2 and TRBJ2-5, is EAGVAQSPRYKIIEKRQSVAFWCNPISGHATLYWYQQILGQGPKLLIQFQNNGVVDDSQLPKDRFSAERLKGVDSTLKIQPAKLEDSAVYLCASRRGGGPQETQYFGPGTRLLVL.

V gene TRBV19 combines with J gene TRBJ2-5; D perhaps matches TRBD2 (5 bases). The J call is uncertain, as TRBJ2-7 better fits the DNA end. The germline V gene has CDR1 LNHDA and CDR2 SQIVND (reference sequence). This CDR3 has 11 residues. CDR3 protein: CASRLGYEQYF. The CDR3 DNA reads as TGTGCCAGTAGACTAGGCTACGAGCAGTACTTC.

The table lists this clone with a few counts. This probably arose from a read error, given a far larger clone one base away. The rearrangement links TRBV5-1 to TRBJ2-5, with 7 nucleotides matching TRBD1. CDR3 length: 16 amino acids. Germline V gene data show CDR1 as SGHRS and CDR2 as YFSETQ. Trimming removed 0 bases from V and 1 base from J; junction bases left unmatched: 6. CDR3 sequence: CASSLGVTGIQETQYF. The CDR3 DNA reads TGCGCCAGCAGCTTGGGCGTGACAGGGATCCAAGAGACCCAGTACTTC.

A remark on this clone: The junction differs from germline at one of its ends, possibly a read error. The chain uses TRBV5-8 and TRBJ2-5; 7 bases are a match to TRBD2. CDR3 length equals 17 residues. Germline assignment: CDR1 SGHTS and CDR2 YDEGEE. The CDR3 coding sequence is TGTGCCAGCAACTTGGTCCTCCGCGGGAGTGGAGAAGAGACCCAGTACTTC. It yields the protein CASNLVLRGSGEETQYF.

Regarding this clone: This clone may be a read error of a much larger clone one base away. This sample also contains other DNA sequences that code for the same CDR3. V and J are TRBV11-2 and TRBJ2-2; 13 positions agree with TRBD2. The CDR3 length is 17 residues. Germline CDR1 is SGHAT and CDR2 is FQNNGV. CDR3 nucleotide sequence: TGCGCCAGCAGCCACAGGACTAGCGGGAGTCGGACCGGGGAGCTGTTTTTT. This encodes CASSHRTSGSRTGELFF.

The chain is built from TRBV27 and TRBJ2-7, with D perhaps TRBD1 (5 bases). Germline V lookup: CDR1 MNHEY, CDR2 SMNVEV (reference sequence). The CDR3 consists of 14 residues. Trimming took off 4 bases at V and 3 bases at J, with 13 bases between the two ends. This CDR3 reads CASSSSLGHYEQYF. Here the CDR3 DNA reads TGTGCCAGCAGTTCCTCCTTAGGACACTACGAGCAGTACTTC.

The chain uses TRBV10-1 and TRBJ2-3, with D tentatively TRBD1 or TRBD2 (5 bases each). Trimming took 6 bases from V and 6 from J, leaving 16 bases between them. The CDR3 loop spans 14 amino acids. The V gene's germline CDR1 is WNHNN and CDR2 SYGVQD (reference sequence). The DNA of the CDR3 is TGCGCCAGCAGCCCACCGTGGGGACGGGATACGCAGTATTTT. It specifies CASSPPWGRDTQYF.

This clone came up once. The gene calls are TRBV4-2 and TRBJ1-1; D is perhaps TRBD1 (6 bases). The CDR3 runs to 15 residues. Germline CDR1 and CDR2: LGHNA and YNFKEQ. The V gene lost 3 bases and the J gene lost 1 base, with 12 bases spanning the gap. CDR3 loop: CASSHTLTGNTEAFF. The DNA of the CDR3 is TGTGCCAGCAGCCACACTCTGACAGGGAACACTGAAGCTTTCTTT.

As for this clone: Other DNA sequences in this specimen translate into the identical CDR3. The rearrangement links TRBV18 to TRBJ2-7, with D tentatively TRBD1 or TRBD2 (5 bases each). The V gene lost 3 bases and the J gene lost 1 base, with 10 bases spanning the gap. Germline V gives CDR1 KGHSH, CDR2 LQKENI. CDR3 length: 14 residues. The CDR3 sequence: CASSPREGSYEQYF. Here the CDR3 DNA reads TGTGCCAGCTCACCGAGAGAGGGGTCCTACGAGCAGTACTTC.

This rearrangement joins TRBV9 to TRBJ2-5, with a tentative D call TRBD1 (5 bases). The length of the CDR3 is 13 residues. Trimming took 7 bases from V and 5 from J, leaving 15 bases between them. Looked up from germline, CDR1 is SGDLS and CDR2 is YYNGEE. The CDR3 here is CASSRTNLETQYF. The CDR3 nucleotides are TGTGCCAGCTCCCGGACAAATCTGGAGACCCAGTACTTC.

This clone was detected a few times. The chain combines TRBV29-1 with TRBJ1-1, with 9 bases matching TRBD1. The CDR3 loop spans 13 amino acids. V was pared by 7 bases and J by 5 bases, with 8 bases of the junction left unmatched. CDR1 and CDR2 (germline): SQVTM, ANQGSEA. This chain's CDR3 is CSGGQGTGTEAFF. CDR3 nucleotides: TGCAGCGGCGGACAGGGGACCGGTACTGAAGCTTTCTTT.